One and the same sample provided the 25 T cell receptor beta chains below, sequenced in a study of blood T cell repertoires in COVID-19. Only in-frame clones appear in the TCRdb table, and some are missing; sequencing was by immunoSEQ multiplex PCR. The repertoire has over 200,000 clones, about 88% of them found once; the top ten carry about 4%. Sample: PBMCs or T cells enriched from blood (not recorded which). Every receptor here comes from a woman in her 30s who had been exposed to COVID-19.

The V call is TRBV15, the J call TRBJ2-3, with D possibly matching TRBD1 (6 bases). Germline loops: CDR1 LNHNV, CDR2 YYDKDF (reference sequence). V was clipped by 5 bases and J by 0 bases, with 15 bases between them. CDR3 length: 16 residues. CDR3 protein: CATSGRQVTSTDTQYF. DNA for the CDR3: TGTGCCACCAGCGGGAGACAGGTCACTAGCACAGATACGCAGTATTTT.

This clone has just a few counts. The chain joins TRBV5-8 to TRBJ2-7; no clear D. There are 13 residues in the CDR3. Germline-derived CDR1 and CDR2 are SGHTS and YDEGEE. Trimming cost V 1 base and J 7 bases, with 12 bases left between them. This chain's CDR3 is CASSLPWPSEQYF. DNA for the CDR3: TGTGCCAGCAGCTTGCCCTGGCCTTCAGAGCAGTACTTC. The full variable domain, its missing parts supplied by reference TRBV5-8 and TRBJ2-7, is EAGVTQSPTHLIKTRGQQATLRCSPISGHTSVYWYQQALGLGLQFLLWYDEGEERNRGNFPPRFSGRQFPNYSSELNVNALELEDSALYLCASSLPWPSEQYFGPGTRLTVT.

The rearrangement uses TRBV12-3 or TRBV12-4 and TRBJ1-4; no clear D. The V end was cut by 5 bases, the J end by 7 bases, with 5 bases between. There are 11 residues in the CDR3. The CDR3 loop is CASSGSEKLFF. The CDR3 DNA reads as TGTGCCAGCAGTGGCAGTGAAAAACTGTTTTTT.

This sequence joins TRBV5-1 and TRBJ2-4; 11 nucleotides align to TRBD2. Germline V lookup: CDR1 SGHRS, CDR2 YFSETQ. The CDR3 is 14 amino acids. V gave up 4 bases and J gave up 6 bases; unmatched junction bases: 3. The DNA of the CDR3 is TGCGCCAGCAGCGGTAGCGGGGGGGGAAACATTCAGTACTTC. Residues: CASSGSGGGNIQYF. Variable domain in full (rest from reference TRBV5-1 and TRBJ2-4): KAGVTQTPRYLIKTRGQQVTLSCSPISGHRSVSWYQQTPGQGLQFLFEYFSETQRNKGNFPGRFSGRQFSNSRSEMNVSTLELGDSALYLCASSGSGGGNIQYFGAGTRLSVL.

The chain couples TRBV13 to TRBJ2-7, with 8 bases matching TRBD2. The V and J ends lost 4 bases and 5 bases, in that order; junction bases with no gene match: 7. Germline values: CDR1 PRHDT, CDR2 FYEKMQ (reference sequence). The CDR3 sequence is 14 residues long. The CDR3 nucleotides are TGTGCCAGCAGCTCCCGGTTTAGCGGGGACGAGCAGTACTTC. It codes for CASSSRFSGDEQYF. Combining the CDR3 with reference TRBV13 and TRBJ2-7 gives the whole variable domain AAGVIQSPRHLIKEKRETATLKCYPIPRHDTVYWYQQGPGQDPQFLISFYEKMQSDKGSIPDRFSAQQFSDYHSELNMSSLELGDSALYFCASSSRFSGDEQYFGPGTRLTVT.

The V gene is TRBV2, the J gene TRBJ1-4, with 8 bases fitting TRBD1. J lost 4 bases, V lost 2 bases, and 6 bases had no gene match. CDR1 SNHLY and CDR2 FYNNEI come from the germline V gene. CDR3 length: 16 amino acids. This CDR3 is CASSEFRTGHNEKLFF. In DNA, the CDR3 is TGTGCCAGCAGTGAATTTAGGACAGGGCATAATGAAAAACTGTTTTTT. The full variable domain, completed using reference TRBV2 and TRBJ1-4, is EPEVTQTPSHQVTQMGQEVILRCVPISNHLYFYWYRQILGQKVEFLVSFYNNEISEKSEIFDDQFSVERPDGSNFTLKIRSTKLEDSAMYFCASSEFRTGHNEKLFFGSGTQLSVL.

The V and J genes are TRBV27 and TRBJ2-2; possibly TRBD2 for D (6 bases). Trimming pared 3 bases from V and 3 bases from J, leaving 11 bases between. The germline CDR1 and CDR2 sequences are MNHEY and SMNVEV (reference sequence). The CDR3 is 15 residues long. The CDR3 sequence: CASSFTGSYTGELFF. CDR3 nucleotides: TGTGCCAGCAGTTTCACCGGGAGCTACACCGGGGAGCTGTTTTTT.

The CDR3 bases are TGCGCCAGCCCAAAGCAAAGCCGGTCTTACAATGAGCAGTTCTTC. Translating gives CASPKQSRSYNEQFF. This chain links TRBV5-1 with TRBJ2-1; D unclear. V lost 7 bases, J lost 4 bases, and 18 bases lay in between. The CDR3 length is 15 residues. Per germline, CDR1 SGHRS and CDR2 YFSETQ.

CDR3 sequence (DNA): TGCGCCAGCAGCCAAGCCGTAGCGGGGATACAAGAGACCCAGTACTTC. Translating gives CASSQAVAGIQETQYF. The chain has TRBV4-1 and TRBJ2-5; 8 nucleotides align to TRBD2. CDR1 and CDR2 (germline): MGHRA, YSYEKL. The CDR3 runs to 16 residues. V shed 1 base and J 2 bases; nucleotides not matched to a gene: 6.

The V and J genes are TRBV9 and TRBJ2-7; D might be TRBD1 (5 bases). Germline V lookup: CDR1 SGDLS, CDR2 YYNGEE. V was cut by 4 bases and J by 7 bases, with 24 bases left in between. The CDR3 contains 16 residues. The CDR3 spells CASSPLVGAAITEQYF. The CDR3 bases are TGTGCCAGCAGCCCTTTAGTTGGGGCCGCGATTACAGAGCAGTACTTC.

V gene TRBV19 combines with J gene TRBJ2-7, with D possibly being TRBD1 (6 bases). The length of the CDR3 is 14 residues. V was trimmed by 6 bases and J by 4 bases, leaving 16 bases between them. The germline CDR1 and CDR2 sequences are LNHDA and SQIVND (reference sequence). Here the CDR3 DNA reads TGTGCCAGTAGCCAGGGCGTACAGGGTTACGAGCAGTACTTC. This encodes CASSQGVQGYEQYF.

V and J are TRBV5-6 and TRBJ2-3; TRBD2 agrees at 8 bases. Trimming took 0 bases from V and 5 from J; bases not matched to a gene: 11. Germline CDR1 is SGHDT and CDR2 is YYEEEE. The CDR3 is made up of 17 amino acids. CDR3 amino acids: CASSLGPTSALQDTQYF. The CDR3 bases are TGTGCCAGCAGCTTGGGACCGACTAGCGCCCTGCAAGATACGCAGTATTTT.

The count of this clone is one. This rearrangement joins TRBV2 to TRBJ1-6; D uncertain. The CDR3 sequence is 15 residues long. Trimming removed 5 bases at V and 2 bases at J, with 10 bases between. CDR1 SNHLY and CDR2 FYNNEI come from the germline V gene. CDR3 coding DNA: TGTGCCAGCAGTCCTCAGGCTGCCTATAATTCACCCCTCCACTTT. This encodes CASSPQAAYNSPLHF.

The chain combines TRBV3-1 (or the pseudogene TRBV3-2) with TRBJ2-7; D gene ambiguous. The CDR3 consists of 14 residues. The V end lost 4 bases, the J end lost 5 bases, and 15 bases lay between the germline ends. From germline, CDR1 is LGHDT and CDR2 YNNKEL (reference sequence). The CDR3 is CASSPNVAVHEQYF. CDR3 nucleotides: TGTGCCAGCAGCCCGAACGTGGCGGTGCACGAGCAGTACTTC.

The gene calls are TRBV9 and TRBJ2-1; the D is unclear. V lost 2 bases and J lost 10, with 10 bases in between. The CDR3 is 12 residues long. Germline values: CDR1 SGDLS, CDR2 YYNGEE. The DNA for the CDR3 is TGTGCCAGCAGCGTCGGGTTTTCGGAGCAGTTCTTC. It specifies CASSVGFSEQFF.

V usage is TRBV10-3 and J usage is TRBJ2-3; no firm D call. The CDR3 is 14 residues long. Trimming cost V 8 bases and J 0 bases, with 12 bases left between them. Germline CDR1 and CDR2: ENHRY and SYGVKD. The CDR3 nucleotides are TGTGCCATCTGTTCTAGTTCAAGCACAGATACGCAGTATTTT. Translation gives CAICSSSSTDTQYF.

The chain uses TRBV27 and TRBJ2-3; tentative D call: TRBD2 (5 bases). The V and J ends lost 5 bases and 8 bases respectively, with 14 bases between them. This CDR3 is 13 amino acids long. The germline V gene encodes CDR1 MNHEY and CDR2 SMNVEV (reference sequence). The CDR3 loop is CASSPADRGTQYF. In DNA, the CDR3 is TGTGCCAGCAGTCCCGCGGACCGGGGTACGCAGTATTTT.

This clone was picked up one time. The chain uses TRBV2 and TRBJ1-2; 7 bases map to TRBD1. The junction had 3 bases not matched to a gene; V was cut back by 3 bases and J by 2 bases. Germline loops: CDR1 SNHLY, CDR2 FYNNEI. This CDR3 is built from 14 residues. This CDR3 is CASSDRGENYGYTF. CDR3 DNA sequence: TGTGCCAGCAGTGACAGGGGGGAAAACTATGGCTACACCTTC.

This clone was seen only once. V and J are TRBV5-1 and TRBJ1-3; D not resolved. Trimming left V 2 bases short and J 2 bases short, with 8 bases between. The CDR3 is 14 residues long. The V gene's germline CDR1 is SGHRS and CDR2 YFSETQ. For the CDR3, the DNA is TGCGCCAGCAGCTTTTCGGGTCCTGGAAACACCATATATTTT. Protein product: CASSFSGPGNTIYF.

This chain joins TRBV10-3 and TRBJ1-6, with D unresolved. V was cut by 4 bases and J by 5 bases, with 9 bases left in between. The CDR3 runs 14 residues. Germline CDR1 reads ENHRY; CDR2 reads SYGVKD. CDR3 sequence (DNA): TGTGCCATCAGTGGAGGGCGAGATAATTCACCCCTCCACTTT. Its protein is CAISGGRDNSPLHF.

This chain connects TRBV28 to TRBJ1-2; no clear D gene. The CDR3 contains 12 residues. V shed 6 bases and J shed 2 bases, with 7 bases lying between them. CDR1 and CDR2 from the germline V gene are MDHEN and SYDVKM. The CDR3 bases are TGTGCCAGCAGGGCGGGGAACTATGGCTACACCTTC. Protein product: CASRAGNYGYTF.

This chain uses TRBV2 with TRBJ1-4; 9 bases align to TRBD1. V dropped 6 bases and J dropped 3; count of bases not matched to a gene: 5. The CDR3 sequence is 15 residues long. CDR1 is SNHLY, CDR2 FYNNEI, per germline. The CDR3 here is CASRVQGAANEKLFF. The CDR3 DNA is TGTGCCAGCAGGGTACAGGGGGCCGCTAATGAAAAACTGTTTTTT.

This sequence joins TRBV5-6 and TRBJ1-2; 8 positions match TRBD1. This CDR3 spans 13 amino acids. V lost 4 bases to trimming and J lost 2 bases; unmatched junction nucleotides: 1. Germline CDR1 SGHDT, CDR2 YYEEEE. The CDR3 protein is CASSRDRNYGYTF. CDR3 bases: TGTGCCAGCAGCCGGGACAGGAACTATGGCTACACCTTC.

V is TRBV27 and J is TRBJ1-1, with a possible D match to TRBD1 (6 bases). With 6 bases removed from V and 5 bases from J, the gap between germline ends came to 19 bases. Germline V gene lookup returns CDR1 MNHEY and CDR2 SMNVEV (reference sequence). The CDR3 runs 15 residues. The CDR3 protein is CASRAFDRWRTEAFF. The CDR3 nucleotides are TGTGCCAGCAGAGCCTTCGACAGGTGGAGGACTGAAGCTTTCTTT.

This chain links TRBV5-4 with TRBJ2-1; no clear D. This CDR3 has 13 amino acids. Germline CDR1 and CDR2: SGHNT and YYREEE (reference sequence). Trimming took 2 bases from V and 7 from J, leaving 10 bases between them. The CDR3 nucleotides are TGTGCCAGCAGCTTAGGCTCTAGAAATGAGCAGTTCTTC. Its translation: CASSLGSRNEQFF.